This T cell receptor beta chain was sequenced in a study of response to subunit inactivated influenza vaccine. General observations from the study: Only a handful of new T cells, the authors suggested, are recruited with each seasonal influenza vaccination.

This CDR3 has 16 amino acids. Losses at the gene ends were 3 bases for V and 4 bases for J; bases not matched to a gene: 13. Per germline, CDR1 DFQATT and CDR2 SNEGSKA (reference sequence). In TCRdb, the RT-PCR reads were re-called with MiXCR into one record per CDR3 protein. The sample yields more than 600,000 distinct CDR3 sequences, about a fifth seen once. With respect to this clonotype: As yet, its antigen is unknown.

This rearrangement joins TRBV20-1 to TRBJ2-7, with TRBD1 matching 9 bases. The receptor was isolated from a man in his forties or fifties who received an inactivated influenza vaccine. The sample here was PBMCs from blood, taken 5 days after vaccination. CDR3 in DNA: TGCAGTGCTAGTTCTCGGGACAGGGTACCCTGGTACGAGCAGTACTTC. This encodes CSASSRDRVPWYEQYF.